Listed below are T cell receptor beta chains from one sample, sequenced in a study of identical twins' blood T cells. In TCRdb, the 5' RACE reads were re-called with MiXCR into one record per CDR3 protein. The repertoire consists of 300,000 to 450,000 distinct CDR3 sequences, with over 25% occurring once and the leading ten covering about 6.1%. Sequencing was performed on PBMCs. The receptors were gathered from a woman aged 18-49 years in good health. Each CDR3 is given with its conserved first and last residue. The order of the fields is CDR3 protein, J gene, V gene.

CDR3 protein: CASSPGLDSEQFF
J gene: TRBJ2-1
V gene: TRBV3-1

CDR3 protein: CASSLLGLAGGPNTGELFF
J gene: TRBJ2-2
V gene: TRBV12-3/TRBV12-4

CDR3 protein: CASSYDPRTEAFF
J gene: TRBJ1-1
V gene: TRBV6-2/TRBV6-3

CDR3 protein: CASSYSSFGPYNEQFF
J gene: TRBJ2-1
V gene: TRBV6-5

CDR3 protein: CASSFRVGMGMNTEAFF
J gene: TRBJ1-1
V gene: TRBV11-2

CDR3 protein: CASSLGDAGRGYGYTF
J gene: TRBJ1-2
V gene: TRBV7-9

CDR3 protein: CSVRNRHEQYF
J gene: TRBJ2-7
V gene: TRBV29-1

CDR3 protein: CASSMEWQGVYEQYF
J gene: TRBJ2-7
V gene: TRBV6-5

CDR3 protein: CATLAGDNEQFF
J gene: TRBJ2-1
V gene: TRBV24-1

CDR3 protein: CSVYLTSGGVTDTQYF
J gene: TRBJ2-3
V gene: TRBV29-1

CDR3 protein: CASSSQTGNNEKLFF
J gene: TRBJ1-4
V gene: TRBV28

CDR3 protein: CASSYGGGWYNEQFF
J gene: TRBJ2-1
V gene: TRBV6-2/TRBV6-3

CDR3 protein: CSVVSGVNQPQHF
J gene: TRBJ1-5
V gene: TRBV29-1

CDR3 protein: CASSLSLGSETQYF
J gene: TRBJ2-5
V gene: TRBV7-9

CDR3 protein: CASSKKGPGGVLKETQYF
J gene: TRBJ2-5
V gene: TRBV21-1

CDR3 protein: CASSLRRTGRTDTQYF
J gene: TRBJ2-3
V gene: TRBV7-2

CDR3 protein: CASSPPWSSGNTIYF
J gene: TRBJ1-3
V gene: TRBV7-9

CDR3 protein: CASSYSTENEQFF
J gene: TRBJ2-1
V gene: TRBV6-6

CDR3 protein: CSARGGQVNTEAFF
J gene: TRBJ1-1
V gene: TRBV20-1

CDR3 protein: CASGKSRNYGYTF
J gene: TRBJ1-2
V gene: TRBV2

CDR3 protein: CASSPQYFQGYANVLTF
J gene: TRBJ2-6
V gene: TRBV27

CDR3 protein: CASSMFAVQGLFVAFF
J gene: TRBJ1-1
V gene: TRBV19

CDR3 protein: CAARTDTYEQYF
J gene: TRBJ2-7
V gene: TRBV10-3

CDR3 protein: CASSLKYSNQPQHF
J gene: TRBJ1-5
V gene: TRBV7-2

CDR3 protein: CASSGHGSEAFF
J gene: TRBJ1-1
V gene: TRBV2

CDR3 protein: CSARAGLNEKLFF
J gene: TRBJ1-4
V gene: TRBV20-1

CDR3 protein: CAIMRGPETEAFF
J gene: TRBJ1-1
V gene: TRBV10-3

CDR3 protein: CASRTGLLVLAKDIQYF
J gene: TRBJ2-4
V gene: TRBV6-6

CDR3 protein: CAITSGQGPADTQYF
J gene: TRBJ2-3
V gene: TRBV10-3

CDR3 protein: CASSSPEDSSRKLFF
J gene: TRBJ1-4
V gene: TRBV18

CDR3 protein: CASSLPTEGGSETQYF
J gene: TRBJ2-5
V gene: TRBV11-2

CDR3 protein: CVSSILAGVKETQYF
J gene: TRBJ2-5
V gene: TRBV9

CDR3 protein: CASSSGTVSTEAFF
J gene: TRBJ1-1
V gene: TRBV5-1

CDR3 protein: CASSVGGRGAGELFF
J gene: TRBJ2-2
V gene: TRBV25-1

CDR3 protein: CSVRIQSTDTQYF
J gene: TRBJ2-3
V gene: TRBV29-1

CDR3 protein: CASSSPLAGVYNEQFF
J gene: TRBJ2-1
V gene: TRBV11-2

CDR3 protein: CASSEYIHEQYF
J gene: TRBJ2-7
V gene: TRBV25-1

CDR3 protein: CASRPLPGTGRSGELFF
J gene: TRBJ2-2
V gene: TRBV11-3

CDR3 protein: CASSTSTGELFF
J gene: TRBJ2-2
V gene: TRBV28

CDR3 protein: CASSQDYRQQYF
J gene: TRBJ2-7
V gene: TRBV3-1

CDR3 protein: CSVSRGSGQPQHF
J gene: TRBJ1-5
V gene: TRBV29-1

CDR3 protein: CSARDRLAGSSKETQYF
J gene: TRBJ2-5
V gene: TRBV20-1

CDR3 protein: CVSSLEGGTAYNEQFF
J gene: TRBJ2-1
V gene: TRBV7-2

CDR3 protein: CASGLGQLYYNSPLHF
J gene: TRBJ1-6
V gene: TRBV12-5

CDR3 protein: CASSLNTDLNTEAFF
J gene: TRBJ1-1
V gene: TRBV27

CDR3 protein: CSSGQGNTEAFF
J gene: TRBJ1-1
V gene: TRBV20-1

CDR3 protein: CASRSGRGSTQYF
J gene: TRBJ2-3
V gene: TRBV6-6

CDR3 protein: CSVGTPPYEQYF
J gene: TRBJ2-7
V gene: TRBV29-1

CDR3 protein: CASSDMEATNEKLFF
J gene: TRBJ1-4
V gene: TRBV3-1

CDR3 protein: CASSIGNSYTEAFF
J gene: TRBJ1-1
V gene: TRBV19

CDR3 protein: CASSLIQGTEAFF
J gene: TRBJ1-1
V gene: TRBV5-1

CDR3 protein: CAISVDYQETQYF
J gene: TRBJ2-5
V gene: TRBV10-3

CDR3 protein: CSAMRSASPLHF
J gene: TRBJ1-6
V gene: TRBV20-1

CDR3 protein: CASSLARTGIGELFF
J gene: TRBJ2-2
V gene: TRBV12-3/TRBV12-4

CDR3 protein: CAAQANTGELFF
J gene: TRBJ2-2
V gene: TRBV12-5

CDR3 protein: CASSLDRASDEQYF
J gene: TRBJ2-7
V gene: TRBV5-1

CDR3 protein: CASSAVMGDHTEAFF
J gene: TRBJ1-1
V gene: TRBV5-1

CDR3 protein: CASSLRAGMMYEQYF
J gene: TRBJ2-7
V gene: TRBV11-2

CDR3 protein: CASIWVAEAFF
J gene: TRBJ1-1
V gene: TRBV2